This TCR beta chain appears in the sequencing data of a study of blood T cells in healthy people across ages. Study-wide background: Template-switching capture recovered about one barcoded beta molecule per two T cells.

V shed 5 bases, J shed 2 bases, and the junction held 11 bases outside the gene matches. The CDR3 loop spans 16 amino acids. CDR1 is SGHAT, CDR2 FQNNGV, per germline. For the second PCR, which ran for about 7 to 11 cycles, a sample-barcoded 5' primer and a J-beta primer mix were used. TCRdb recomputed calls from the 5' RACE reads with MiXCR, one row per CDR3 protein. The table shows some 940,000 distinct CDR3 sequences, with about 27% occurring only once. Peripheral blood from each donor was collected in a volume of about 10 milliliters. The sample also formed part of further work on T cells of mothers and their children. From that second work: A few healthy Caucasian mothers, along with their six children, were the donors. Compared with unrelated pairs, related mother-child pairs had slightly higher, non-significant overlap.

The sample was blood. The rearrangement links TRBV11-2 to TRBJ2-5; 7 bases are a match to TRBD1. This clonotype was obtained from a woman between 40 and 55 years old in good health. The CDR3 here is CASSPARGRGQETQYF. The CDR3 nucleotides read TGTGCCAGCAGCCCGGCGCGTGGCAGGGGGCAAGAGACCCAGTACTTC.